This is a list of T cell receptor beta chains from one sample in a study of blood T cell repertoires in COVID-19. Sequenced by immunoSEQ multiplex PCR; TCRdb stores in-frame clones only, minus some. The sample carries hundreds of thousands of clones, 88% recorded once. The sample taken for sequencing was peripheral blood. Every receptor here comes from a woman in her 30s with COVID-19, enrolled during active disease. Each CDR3 is given with its conserved first and last residue. A D gene is named only where the DNA matches it firmly. Clone size, where shown, is once, few, many, or a class for clones that have expanded.

J	D	V	size	CDR3	DNA
TRBJ2-1	NA	TRBV4-3	NA	CASSLEGVPEQFF	TGCGCCAGCAGCTTAGAAGGGGTGCCGGAGCAGTTCTTC
TRBJ1-5	NA	TRBV19	NA	CASSIDRSQPQHF	TGTGCCAGTAGTATTGACAGGTCCCAGCCCCAGCATTTT
TRBJ2-2	TRBD1	TRBV9	few	CASSVGTATGELFF	TGTGCCAGCAGCGTTGGGACAGCCACCGGGGAGCTGTTTTTT
TRBJ2-1	NA	TRBV4-3	NA	CASSQVLRREQFF	TGCGCCAGCAGCCAAGTTCTCAGGAGGGAGCAGTTCTTC
TRBJ1-5	NA	TRBV10-2	once	CASWGGNSNQPQHF	TGCGCCAGCTGGGGGGGGAATAGCAATCAGCCCCAGCATTTT
TRBJ2-6	NA	TRBV4-3	few	CASSQGESGGGANVLTF	TGCGCCAGCAGCCAAGGCGAAAGCGGCGGTGGGGCCAACGTCCTGACTTTC
TRBJ2-5	NA	TRBV29-1	NA	CSVWAVNGETQYF	TGCAGCGTTTGGGCAGTGAATGGGGAGACCCAGTACTTC
TRBJ2-7	NA	TRBV6-2/TRBV6-3	NA	CASSSGQYEQYF	TGTGCCAGCAGTTCAGGACAGTACGAGCAGTACTTC
TRBJ2-7	TRBD2	TRBV7-6	NA	CASSYLAGGRYEQYF	TGTGCCAGCAGCTACCTAGCGGGAGGAAGGTACGAGCAGTACTTC
TRBJ1-2	NA	TRBV5-1	NA	CASRAGVNYGYTF	TGCGCCAGCAGGGCGGGCGTAAACTATGGCTACACCTTC
TRBJ2-5	TRBD1	TRBV18	NA	CASSPQATGGAETQYF	TGTGCCAGCTCGCCCCAAGCGACAGGGGGCGCGGAGACCCAGTACTTC
TRBJ1-2	NA	TRBV7-8	NA	CASSLGGGTNYGYTF	TGTGCCAGCAGCTTAGGGGGCGGGACTAACTATGGCTACACCTTC
TRBJ1-2	TRBD1	TRBV6-5	NA	CASSRTPGGNYGYTF	TGTGCCAGCAGCCGTACGCCAGGGGGCAACTATGGCTACACCTTC
TRBJ2-3	TRBD1	TRBV29-1	NA	CSVKGQGWGTDTQYF	TGCAGCGTCAAAGGACAGGGTTGGGGCACAGATACGCAGTATTTT
TRBJ1-1	NA	TRBV6-5	NA	CASEYTEAFF	TGTGCCAGTGAGTACACTGAAGCTTTCTTT
TRBJ1-1	TRBD1	TRBV29-1	NA	CSVRQGDTEAFF	TGCAGCGTTCGACAGGGCGACACTGAAGCTTTCTTT
TRBJ1-5	NA	TRBV19	NA	CASSLRTTEQPQHF	TGTGCCAGTAGTCTACGGACAACCGAGCAGCCCCAGCATTTT
TRBJ1-5	NA	TRBV9	NA	CASSAGTLGQPQHF	TGTGCCAGCAGCGCCGGGACTCTCGGACAGCCCCAGCATTTT
TRBJ1-1	TRBD1	TRBV9	NA	CASSVGGQENTEAFF	TGTGCCAGCAGCGTAGGTGGACAGGAGAACACTGAAGCTTTCTTT
TRBJ2-3	NA	TRBV29-1	NA	CSASGEARTDTQYF	TGCAGCGCCTCGGGGGAAGCCCGCACAGATACGCAGTATTTT
TRBJ2-7	TRBD1	TRBV6-2/TRBV6-3	NA	CASSRQGPYEQYF	TGTGCCAGCAGTCGACAGGGCCCCTACGAGCAGTACTTC
TRBJ2-5	NA	TRBV25-1	NA	CASSRGNQETQYF	TGTGCCAGCAGTAGGGGAAATCAAGAGACCCAGTACTTC
TRBJ1-2	NA	TRBV10-1	NA	CASGGAPVNYGYTF	TGCGCCAGCGGGGGGGCCCCAGTGAACTATGGCTACACCTTC
TRBJ2-6	TRBD2	TRBV5-1	NA	CASSPGLAGDSGANVLTF	TGCGCCAGCAGCCCGGGACTAGCGGGAGACTCTGGGGCCAACGTCCTGACTTTC
TRBJ2-1	NA	TRBV2	NA	CASTTGDRNEQFF	TGTGCCAGCACGACAGGTGACCGGAATGAGCAGTTCTTC
TRBJ1-2	TRBD1	TRBV4-1	NA	CASSPGQGKYGYTF	TGCGCCAGCAGCCCGGGACAGGGGAAATATGGCTACACCTTC
TRBJ2-7	NA	TRBV27	NA	CASSLNRVREQYF	TGTGCCAGCAGTTTAAACAGGGTGAGGGAGCAGTACTTC
TRBJ2-1	TRBD2	TRBV15	NA	CATSRDNSGSYEQFF	TGTGCCACCAGCAGAGATAATAGCGGGAGCTATGAGCAGTTCTTC
TRBJ1-2	NA	TRBV4-1	NA	CASSQASGGYTF	TGCGCCAGCAGCCAAGCCTCGGGTGGCTACACCTTC
TRBJ1-5	TRBD1	TRBV4-2	NA	CASSPGQANQPQHF	TGTGCCAGCAGCCCGGGACAGGCAAATCAGCCCCAGCATTTT
TRBJ1-3	NA	TRBV4-1	few	CASSQVSVAGENTIYF	TGCGCCAGCAGCCAAGTATCCGTCGCAGGGGAGAACACCATATATTTT
TRBJ1-4	NA	TRBV5-1	NA	CASSLAGPGEKLFF	TGCGCCAGCAGCTTGGCCGGCCCGGGGGAAAAACTGTTTTTT
TRBJ2-7	NA	TRBV2	NA	CASSESESSYEQYF	TGTGCCAGCAGTGAAAGTGAGAGCTCCTACGAGCAGTACTTC
TRBJ1-1	TRBD1	TRBV27	NA	CASRRQGLVEAFF	TGTGCCAGCAGACGACAGGGGTTGGTTGAAGCTTTCTTT
TRBJ1-6	NA	TRBV3-1/TRBV3-2	NA	CASSGRRSSYNSPLHF	TGTGCCAGCTCAGGACGGAGGAGCTCCTATAATTCACCCCTCCACTTT